This T cell receptor (beta chain) was profiled in a study of blood T cell repertoires in COVID-19. The data were produced by immunoSEQ multiplex PCR, yet TCRdb's version contains in-frame clones alone and is incomplete. The sample consists of about 170,000 clones, approximately 80% of them appearing once. Germline V gene sequence: CDR1 SGDLS, CDR2 YYNGEE. The V end was cut by 0 bases, the J end by 1 base, with 10 bases between. This CDR3 contains 16 residues. The chain uses TRBV9 and TRBJ2-2; D gene uncertain. The clonotype was recovered from a woman older than 75 with active or convalescent COVID-19. The sample taken for sequencing was peripheral blood. CDR3: CASSVVNSKNTGELFF. CDR3 in DNA: TGTGCCAGCAGCGTAGTCAACTCGAAGAACACCGGGGAGCTGTTTTTT.